These 32 T cell receptor beta chains share one sample of origin, sequenced in a study of beta chain features in type 1 diabetes. Expressed TCRB transcripts were sequenced because the entire RNA isolate underwent reverse transcription. The table came from immunoSEQ multiplex PCR; TCRdb's copy has only in-frame clones and leaves some out. Found here are about 220,000 clones, 11% of them singletons; the top ten hold over 1%. Sequencing was carried out using central memory CD4+ T cells from blood. The receptors were sampled from a man aged 18 to 29 in good health.

The table lists this clone with a few counts. V and J are TRBV4-1 and TRBJ2-1, with D tentatively TRBD1 or TRBD2 (6 bases each). The CDR3 sequence is 15 residues long. Trimming took off 4 bases at V and 9 bases at J, with 19 bases between the two ends. Germline CDR1 is MGHRA and CDR2 is YSYEKL. CDR3 nucleotide sequence: TGCGCCAGCAGCCTCCTTGGAGGGGGTAGCGTTGAGCAGTTCTTC. This encodes CASSLLGGGSVEQFF.

This clone was counted between two and nine times. CDR3 protein: CASGRLYVNTEAFF. In DNA, the CDR3 is TGTGCCAGCGGCAGACTTTACGTGAACACTGAAGCTTTCTTT. The rearrangement links TRBV28 to TRBJ1-1; D is uncertain. V was cut by 8 bases and J by 0 bases, with 13 bases left in between. The CDR3 covers 14 residues. Germline CDR1 reads MDHEN; CDR2 reads SYDVKM.

This clone was detected only a few times. This rearrangement joins TRBV7-9 to TRBJ2-5; D ambiguous. Gene TRBJ2-7 matches the end of the DNA better, so the J call may be wrong. CDR3 length equals 15 residues. Germline lookup yields CDR1 SEHNR and CDR2 FQNEAQ (reference sequence). The chain's CDR3 is CASSLAFGPRLEQYF. The CDR3 coding sequence is TGTGCCAGCAGCTTAGCGTTCGGACCCCGCCTCGAGCAGTACTTC.

The genes are TRBV7-3 and TRBJ2-3; D ambiguous. Germline values: CDR1 SGHTA, CDR2 FQGTGA. The CDR3 is made up of 12 amino acids. The V end was cut by 5 bases, the J end by 6 bases, with 9 bases between. Here the CDR3 reads CASSADLDTQYF. The CDR3 DNA reads as TGTGCCAGCAGCGCCGACTTGGATACGCAGTATTTT.

There are a few counts of this clone. The CDR3 sequence is CASSLGRQGAATQYF. For the CDR3, the DNA is TGTGCCAGCAGCTTAGGTAGACAGGGGGCGGCGACCCAGTACTTC. The chain links TRBV7-2 to TRBJ2-5; 10 bases align to TRBD1. V dropped 1 base and J dropped 7; count of bases not matched to a gene: 6. This CDR3 comprises 15 residues. Germline V lookup: CDR1 SGHTA, CDR2 FQGNSA.

This clone was counted between two and nine times. This chain joins TRBV19 and TRBJ2-7; TRBD1 matches at 8 bases. Germline CDR1 and CDR2: LNHDA and SQIVND (reference sequence). V dropped 6 bases and J dropped 0; count of bases not matched to a gene: 4. The CDR3 is 14 amino acids. The CDR3 DNA reads as TGTGCCAGTAGCCGGGACAGGCTCTCCTACGAGCAGTACTTC. This gives the protein CASSRDRLSYEQYF.

J is TRBJ1-1 and V is TRBV2; maybe TRBD1 (5 bases). In germline, CDR1 is SNHLY, CDR2 FYNNEI. The germline V and J ends were trimmed by 8 bases and 5 bases, with 18 bases remaining between them. This CDR3 region has 14 residues. The CDR3 nucleotides are TGTGCCAGCTTTAGGGGACGCGGGGAAACTGAAGCTTTCTTT. Its protein is CASFRGRGETEAFF.

This clone was observed a handful of times. The CDR3 loop is CASSEVSGSYDEQYF. The DNA for the CDR3 is TGTGCCAGCAGTGAAGTAAGCGGGAGTTACGACGAGCAGTACTTC. The chain carries TRBV2 and TRBJ2-7; 8 bases fit TRBD2. This CDR3 spans 15 amino acids. V lost 1 base and J lost 5; bases outside the gene matches: 7. Germline CDR1 SNHLY, CDR2 FYNNEI.

In its sample, this clone was seen a few times. This chain links TRBV18 with TRBJ2-1, with 8 bases aligning to TRBD1. This CDR3 is built from 15 residues. V lost 6 bases, J lost 3 bases, and 7 bases stayed unmatched. Germline V gene data show CDR1 as KGHSH and CDR2 as LQKENI. The CDR3 DNA reads TGTGCCAGCTCCCCGCAACAGGGGGTCTACAATGAGCAGTTCTTC. Translated, it gives CASSPQQGVYNEQFF.

This clone came up a few times. With a much larger clone just one base away, this may be a read error. The same CDR3 arises from other DNA sequences in this sample as well. The chain uses TRBV7-3 and TRBJ2-1; 11 nucleotides match TRBD2. Germline-derived CDR1 and CDR2 are SGHTA and FQGTGA. Unmatched junction bases numbered 4, after V lost 5 bases and J lost 4 bases. CDR3 length equals 15 residues. CDR3 sequence reads: CASSPGTSGYNEQFF. The CDR3 bases are TGTGCCAGCAGCCCCGGGACTAGCGGATACAATGAGCAGTTCTTC.

The chain is built from TRBV5-1 and TRBJ2-1; 9 bases match TRBD1. Losses at the gene ends were 2 bases for V and 7 bases for J; bases not matched to a gene: 10. This CDR3 has 16 amino acids. The germline V gene has CDR1 SGHRS and CDR2 YFSETQ. DNA of the CDR3: TGCGCCAGCAGCTTCGATCCGGGACAGGGATGGAATGAGCAGTTCTTC. Protein: CASSFDPGQGWNEQFF.

The chain joins TRBV30 to TRBJ2-5; 9 bases fit TRBD1. The CDR3 length is 15 residues. Losses at the gene ends were 2 bases for V and 2 bases for J; bases not matched to a gene: 6. CDR1 and CDR2 (germline): GTSNPN, SVGIG (reference sequence). CDR3 nucleotides: TGTGCCTGGAGTACCGGACAGGGGAGGCAAGAGACCCAGTACTTC. Amino acid sequence: CAWSTGQGRQETQYF.

The chain joins TRBV5-4 to TRBJ2-4; 9 nucleotides agree with TRBD1. The CDR3 covers 16 residues. The germline CDR1 and CDR2 sequences are SGHNT and YYREEE (reference sequence). The junction had 7 bases not matched to a gene; V was cut back by 0 bases and J by 6 bases. This CDR3 is CASSLATGGLGNIQYF. CDR3 nucleotides: TGTGCCAGCAGCTTGGCGACAGGGGGATTGGGAAACATTCAGTACTTC.

Many counts were recorded for this clone. This sequence joins TRBV7-2 and TRBJ2-1, with D perhaps matching TRBD1 or TRBD2 (5 bases each). From germline, CDR1 is SGHTA and CDR2 FQGNSA. The ends were cut back, 7 bases at V and 0 bases at J, with 10 bases in the middle. This CDR3 spans 14 amino acids. The CDR3 sequence is CASKGSISYNEQFF. CDR3 nucleotide sequence: TGTGCCAGCAAGGGGAGTATCTCCTACAATGAGCAGTTCTTC.

The chain has TRBV5-6 and TRBJ2-3; TRBD2 might be the D (5 bases). The V gene's germline CDR1 is SGHDT and CDR2 YYEEEE. There are 14 residues in the CDR3. V was cut by 0 bases and J by 6 bases, with 11 bases left in between. The CDR3 spells CASSLVRRRDTQYF. In DNA, the CDR3 is TGTGCCAGCAGCTTGGTTAGGAGGAGGGATACGCAGTATTTT.

The chain has TRBV29-1 and TRBJ2-7; possibly TRBD1 for D (6 bases). Germline CDR1 is SQVTM and CDR2 is ANQGSEA. The CDR3 sequence is 11 residues long. The V gene lost 6 bases and the J gene lost 6 bases, with 12 bases spanning the gap. The CDR3 sequence: CSVATGSEQYF. The CDR3, as DNA: TGCAGCGTGGCGACAGGATCCGAGCAGTACTTC.

This clone was observed many times. The chain employs TRBV4-3 and TRBJ2-7; tentative D call: TRBD2 (6 bases). Germline-derived CDR1 and CDR2 are LGHNA and YSLEER. The V gene lost 0 bases and the J gene lost 3 bases, with 18 bases spanning the gap. CDR3 length: 17 amino acids. In nucleotides, the CDR3 is TGCGCCAGCAGCCAAGATAGTTCCCGGCAGGACTACTACGAGCAGTACTTC. Its translation: CASSQDSSRQDYYEQYF.

In its sample, this clone was seen a few times. This sequence joins TRBV2 and TRBJ1-1; maybe TRBD1 (6 bases). V was clipped by 5 bases and J by 6 bases, with 16 bases between them. The CDR3 has 14 residues. Germline V gene lookup returns CDR1 SNHLY and CDR2 FYNNEI. This CDR3 reads CASSTQGPGSEAFF. CDR3 DNA: TGTGCCAGCAGTACACAGGGCCCGGGATCTGAAGCTTTCTTT.

The chain combines TRBV14 with TRBJ2-1; D gene ambiguous. The length of the CDR3 is 15 residues. Germline V gene lookup returns CDR1 SGHDN and CDR2 FVKESK. The V end lost 3 bases, the J end lost 3 bases, and 12 bases lay between the germline ends. CDR3 loop: CASSHKIQDYNEQFF. The CDR3 DNA reads as TGTGCCAGCAGCCACAAAATCCAGGACTACAATGAGCAGTTCTTC.

This chain joins TRBV29-1 and TRBJ2-7; 8 nucleotides align to TRBD2. Germline trimming cut 6 bases from V and 4 bases from J; bases unmatched to any gene: 2. The CDR3 is 11 amino acids. Germline loops: CDR1 SQVTM, CDR2 ANQGSEA. The CDR3 here is CSVIAGYEQYF. The CDR3 DNA sequence: TGCAGCGTCATAGCGGGATACGAGCAGTACTTC.

V usage is TRBV5-4 and J usage is TRBJ2-5; 8 nucleotides agree with TRBD1. J lost 3 bases, V lost 0 bases, and 7 bases had no gene match. The CDR3 runs to 16 residues. Per the germline V gene, CDR1 is SGHNT and CDR2 is YYREEE (reference sequence). The CDR3 coding sequence is TGTGCCAGCAGCTTGGTGGGACAGGATGGAAAAGAGACCCAGTACTTC. Its translation: CASSLVGQDGKETQYF.

The gene calls are TRBV15 and TRBJ2-3, with 11 bases that match TRBD2. V lost 6 bases and J lost 4; bases outside the gene matches: 6. Germline assignment: CDR1 LNHNV and CDR2 YYDKDF (reference sequence). The CDR3 extends over 15 amino acids. CDR3 sequence: CATRPIAGGADTQYF. Written as DNA, the CDR3 is TGTGCCACCAGACCTATAGCGGGGGGGGCAGATACGCAGTATTTT.

The table lists this clone with a few counts. CDR3 in DNA: TGTGCCAGCAGTGAAGGGGGCTTTAACTATGGCTACACCTTC. Residues: CASSEGGFNYGYTF. This sequence joins TRBV25-1 and TRBJ1-2, with TRBD1 as a possible D gene (6 bases). CDR1 and CDR2 (germline): MGHDK, SYGVNS. The CDR3 runs 14 residues. Trimming removed 2 bases at V and 1 base at J, with 8 bases between.

The rearrangement joins TRBV5-4 to TRBJ1-4; D call uncertain. The V gene's germline CDR1 is SGHNT and CDR2 YYREEE (reference sequence). The V end lost 3 bases, the J end lost 0 bases, and 9 bases lay between the germline ends. The CDR3 totals 15 residues. CDR3 DNA: TGTGCCAGCAGCTCTGACCCAACAACTAATGAAAAACTGTTTTTT. Its translation: CASSSDPTTNEKLFF.

This clone was counted many times. This rearrangement joins TRBV7-7 to TRBJ2-3; 16 bases fit TRBD2. V dropped 5 bases and J dropped 1; count of bases not matched to a gene: 6. Germline V CDR1 and CDR2: SSHAT, FNYEAQ (reference sequence). CDR3 size: 18 residues. CDR3 residues: CASSPAGTSGRGTDTQYF. The CDR3 bases are TGTGCCAGCAGCCCCGCTGGGACTAGCGGGAGGGGCACAGATACGCAGTATTTT.

This clone was seen a handful of times. The chain is built from TRBV25-1 and TRBJ2-2; TRBD2 is a possible D gene (5 bases). Trimming stripped 6 bases from V and 3 bases from J, with 11 bases between. The CDR3 spans 14 residues. CDR1 MGHDK and CDR2 SYGVNS come from the germline V gene. The CDR3 nucleotides are TGTGCCAGCAGCCGGGATCTGTACACCGGGGAGCTGTTTTTT. Translation: CASSRDLYTGELFF.

This clone showed up just a few times. This chain joins TRBV2 and TRBJ1-2; possibly TRBD1 for D (6 bases). The CDR3 is made up of 13 amino acids. CDR1 and CDR2 from the germline V gene are SNHLY and FYNNEI. Trimming shortened V by 6 bases and J by 6 bases, and 14 bases separated the two germline ends. Written as DNA, the CDR3 is TGTGCCAGCAGCGCGCTCCAGGGGAATGGCTACACCTTC. Translating it yields CASSALQGNGYTF. Looking up the rest from reference TRBV2 and TRBJ1-2 gives the full variable domain: EPEVTQTPSHQVTQMGQEVILRCVPISNHLYFYWYRQILGQKVEFLVSFYNNEISEKSEIFDDQFSVERPDGSNFTLKIRSTKLEDSAMYFCASSALQGNGYTFGSGTRLTVV.

In this sample, this clone turned up a few times. The V and J genes are TRBV29-1 and TRBJ2-1; 12 positions match TRBD2. Germline CDR1 is SQVTM and CDR2 is ANQGSEA. The ends lost 5 bases at V and 0 bases at J; junction bases unmatched: 5. The CDR3 has 16 residues. The CDR3 sequence is CSVPRTSGTSYNEQFF. The CDR3, as DNA: TGCAGCGTTCCGAGGACTAGCGGGACCTCCTACAATGAGCAGTTCTTC.

The chain carries TRBV30 and TRBJ2-2; TRBD1 matches at 8 bases. Germline loops: CDR1 GTSNPN, CDR2 SVGIG (reference sequence). With 4 bases clipped from V and 3 bases from J, the junction kept 10 bases outside the gene matches. CDR3 size: 16 residues. Written as DNA, the CDR3 is TGTGCCTGGACCATGCGATCGACAGGGGACACCGGGGAGCTGTTTTTT. Translated: CAWTMRSTGDTGELFF.

CDR3 bases: TGTGCCAGCAGACTTAGCGGGATTGGAGGAGAGACCCAGTACTTC. This encodes CASRLSGIGGETQYF. V is TRBV6-5 and J is TRBJ2-5, with 8 bases lining up with TRBD2. Germline V gene sequence: CDR1 MNHEY, CDR2 SVGAGI. This CDR3 contains 15 residues. The V gene end was trimmed by 6 bases and the J gene end by 4 bases; junction bases not matched to a gene: 10.

This clone has a handful of counts. This chain uses TRBV29-1 with TRBJ2-5; TRBD1 matches at 12 bases. The CDR3 runs 15 residues. In germline, CDR1 is SQVTM, CDR2 ANQGSEA. The junction had 7 bases not matched to a gene; V was cut back by 2 bases and J by 6 bases. The CDR3 DNA sequence: TGCAGCGTTGAAATACCGGGACAGGGGGCGAAGACCCAGTACTTC. Protein product: CSVEIPGQGAKTQYF.

This clone was detected many times. The rearrangement links TRBV7-9 to TRBJ1-5, with 10 positions matching TRBD1. Germline loops: CDR1 SEHNR, CDR2 FQNEAQ (reference sequence). The V segment lost 5 bases and the J segment 6 bases; nucleotides outside the gene matches: 4. CDR3 length equals 14 residues. As DNA, the CDR3 is TGTGCCAGCAGCCGACAGGGGGCAAGTCAGCCCCAGCATTTT. Amino acids: CASSRQGASQPQHF. Full variable domain (rest looked up from reference TRBV7-9 and TRBJ1-5): DTGVSQNPRHKITKRGQNVTFRCDPISEHNRLYWYRQTLGQGPEFLTYFQNEAQLEKSRLLSDRFSAERPKGSFSTLEIQRTEQGDSAMYLCASSRQGASQPQHFGDGTRLSIL.